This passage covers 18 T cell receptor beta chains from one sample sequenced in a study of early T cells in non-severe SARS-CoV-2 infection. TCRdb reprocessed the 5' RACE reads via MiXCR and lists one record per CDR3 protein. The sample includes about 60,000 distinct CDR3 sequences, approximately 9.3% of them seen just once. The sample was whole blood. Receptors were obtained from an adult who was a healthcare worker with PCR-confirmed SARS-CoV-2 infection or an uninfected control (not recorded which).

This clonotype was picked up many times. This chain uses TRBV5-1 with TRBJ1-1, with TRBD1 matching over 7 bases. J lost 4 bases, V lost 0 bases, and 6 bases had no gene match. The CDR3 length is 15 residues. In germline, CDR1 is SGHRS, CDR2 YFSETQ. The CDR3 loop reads CASSLEGGSGTEAFF. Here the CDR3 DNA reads TGCGCCAGCAGCTTGGAAGGGGGCAGTGGCACTGAAGCTTTCTTT. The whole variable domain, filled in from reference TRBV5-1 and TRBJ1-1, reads KAGVTQTPRYLIKTRGQQVTLSCSPISGHRSVSWYQQTPGQGLQFLFEYFSETQRNKGNFPGRFSGRQFSNSRSEMNVSTLELGDSALYLCASSLEGGSGTEAFFGQGTRLTVV.

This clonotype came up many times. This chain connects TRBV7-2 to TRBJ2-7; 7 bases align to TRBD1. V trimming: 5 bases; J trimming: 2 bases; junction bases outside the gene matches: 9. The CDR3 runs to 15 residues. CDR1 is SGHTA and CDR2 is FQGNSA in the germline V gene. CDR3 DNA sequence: TGTGCCAGCAGCCAGGCAGGACAGGCAGCCTACGAGCAGTACTTC. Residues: CASSQAGQAAYEQYF.

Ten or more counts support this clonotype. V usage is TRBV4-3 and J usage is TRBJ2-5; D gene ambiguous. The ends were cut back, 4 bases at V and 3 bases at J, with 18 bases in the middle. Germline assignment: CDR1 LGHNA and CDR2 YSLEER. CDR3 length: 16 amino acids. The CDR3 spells CASSRTLGQTEETQYF. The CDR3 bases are TGCGCCAGCAGCCGCACGCTGGGCCAAACAGAAGAGACCCAGTACTTC.

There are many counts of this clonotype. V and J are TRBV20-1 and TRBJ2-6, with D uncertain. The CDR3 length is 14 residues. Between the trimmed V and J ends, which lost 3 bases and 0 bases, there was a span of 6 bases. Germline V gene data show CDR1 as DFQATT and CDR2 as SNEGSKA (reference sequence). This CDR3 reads CSARSDSGANVLTF. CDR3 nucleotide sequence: TGCAGTGCTAGGTCGGACTCTGGGGCCAACGTCCTGACTTTC.

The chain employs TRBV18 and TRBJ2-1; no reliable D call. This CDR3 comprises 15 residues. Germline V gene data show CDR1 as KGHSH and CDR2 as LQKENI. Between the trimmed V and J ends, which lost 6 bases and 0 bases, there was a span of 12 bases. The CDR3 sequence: CASSPDLSSYNEQFF. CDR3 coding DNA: TGTGCCAGCTCTCCCGACTTGAGCTCCTACAATGAGCAGTTCTTC. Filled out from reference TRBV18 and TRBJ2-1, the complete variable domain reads NAGVMQNPRHLVRRRGQEARLRCSPMKGHSHVYWYRQLPEEGLKFMVYLQKENIIDESGMPKERFSAEFPKEGPSILRIQQVVRGDSAAYFCASSPDLSSYNEQFFGPGTRLTVL.

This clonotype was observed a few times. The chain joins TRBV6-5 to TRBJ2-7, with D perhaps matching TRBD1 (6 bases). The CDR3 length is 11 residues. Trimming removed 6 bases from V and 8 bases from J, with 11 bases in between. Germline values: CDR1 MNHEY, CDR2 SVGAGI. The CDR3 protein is CASRSTGKQYF. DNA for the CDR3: TGTGCCAGCAGAAGTACAGGGAAGCAGTACTTC.

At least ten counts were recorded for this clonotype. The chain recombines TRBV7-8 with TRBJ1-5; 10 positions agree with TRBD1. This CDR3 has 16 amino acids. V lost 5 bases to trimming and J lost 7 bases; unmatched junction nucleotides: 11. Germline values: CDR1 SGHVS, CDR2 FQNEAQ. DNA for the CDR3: TGTGCCAGCAGCCCGTCAGACAGGGGGCAGTGGCAGCCCCAGCATTTT. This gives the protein CASSPSDRGQWQPQHF.

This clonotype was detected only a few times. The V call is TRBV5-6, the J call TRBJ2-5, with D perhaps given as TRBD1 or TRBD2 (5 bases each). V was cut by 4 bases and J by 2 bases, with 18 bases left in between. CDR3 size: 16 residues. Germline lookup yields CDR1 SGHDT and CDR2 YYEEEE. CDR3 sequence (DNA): TGTGCCAGCAGCCTCCTGTGGGGGAGTTGGCAAGAGACCCAGTACTTC. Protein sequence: CASSLLWGSWQETQYF.

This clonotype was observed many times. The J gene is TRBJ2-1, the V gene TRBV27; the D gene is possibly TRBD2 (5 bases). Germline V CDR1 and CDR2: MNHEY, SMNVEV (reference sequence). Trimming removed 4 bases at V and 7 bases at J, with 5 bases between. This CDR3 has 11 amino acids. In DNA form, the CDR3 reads TGTGCCAGCAGTTCGGGGAATGAGCAGTTCTTC. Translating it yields CASSSGNEQFF.

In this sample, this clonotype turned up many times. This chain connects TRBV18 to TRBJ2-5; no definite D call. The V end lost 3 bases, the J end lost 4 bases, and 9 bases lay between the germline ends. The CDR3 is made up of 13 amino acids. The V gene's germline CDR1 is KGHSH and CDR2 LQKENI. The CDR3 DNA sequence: TGTGCCAGCTCACCTCATCGCGGAGAGACCCAGTACTTC. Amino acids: CASSPHRGETQYF.

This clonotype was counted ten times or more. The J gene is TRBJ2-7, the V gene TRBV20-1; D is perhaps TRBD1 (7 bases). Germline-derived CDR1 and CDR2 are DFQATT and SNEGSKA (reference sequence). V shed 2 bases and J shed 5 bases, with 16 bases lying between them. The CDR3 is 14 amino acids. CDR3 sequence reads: CSARSNRGLDEQYF. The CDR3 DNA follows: TGCAGTGCTAGATCCAACAGGGGACTCGACGAGCAGTACTTC.

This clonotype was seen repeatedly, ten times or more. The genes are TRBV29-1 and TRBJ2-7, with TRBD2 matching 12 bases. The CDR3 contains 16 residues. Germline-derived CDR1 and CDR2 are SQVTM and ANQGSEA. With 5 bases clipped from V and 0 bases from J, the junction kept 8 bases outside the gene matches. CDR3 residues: CSVHGQLAGGSYEQYF. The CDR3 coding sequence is TGCAGCGTTCACGGACAACTAGCGGGAGGCTCCTACGAGCAGTACTTC.

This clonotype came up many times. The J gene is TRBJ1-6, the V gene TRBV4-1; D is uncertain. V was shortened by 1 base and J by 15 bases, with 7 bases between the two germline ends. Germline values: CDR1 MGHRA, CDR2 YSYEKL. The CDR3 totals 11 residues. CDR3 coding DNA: TGCGCCAGCAGCCAAGGGGGATTCCTCCACTTT. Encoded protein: CASSQGGFLHF.

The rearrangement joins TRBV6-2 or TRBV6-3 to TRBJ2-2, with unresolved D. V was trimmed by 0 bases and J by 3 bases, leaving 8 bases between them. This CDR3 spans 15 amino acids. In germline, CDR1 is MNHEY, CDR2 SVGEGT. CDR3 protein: CASSYSRAHTGELFF. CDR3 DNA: TGTGCCAGCAGTTACTCAAGGGCTCACACCGGGGAGCTGTTTTTT.

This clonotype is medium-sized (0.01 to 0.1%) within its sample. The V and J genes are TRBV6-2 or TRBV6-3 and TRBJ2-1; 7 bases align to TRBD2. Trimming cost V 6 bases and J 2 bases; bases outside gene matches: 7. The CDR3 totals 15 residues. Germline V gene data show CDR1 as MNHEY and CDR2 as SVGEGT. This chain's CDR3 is CASSRTSDPYNEQFF. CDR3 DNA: TGTGCCAGCAGCCGTACTAGCGACCCCTACAATGAGCAGTTCTTC.

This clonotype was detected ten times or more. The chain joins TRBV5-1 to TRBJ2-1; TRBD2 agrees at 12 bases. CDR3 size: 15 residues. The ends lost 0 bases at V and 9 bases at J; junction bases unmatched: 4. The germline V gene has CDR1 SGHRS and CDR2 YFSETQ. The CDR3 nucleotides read TGCGCCAGCAGCTTGGGGACTAGCGGGATGGGTGAGCAGTTCTTC. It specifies CASSLGTSGMGEQFF.

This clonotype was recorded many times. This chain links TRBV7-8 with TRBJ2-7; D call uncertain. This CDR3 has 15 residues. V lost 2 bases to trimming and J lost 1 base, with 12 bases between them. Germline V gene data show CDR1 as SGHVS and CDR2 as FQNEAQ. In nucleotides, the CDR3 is TGTGCCAGCAGCTTACTTGCAGGCAGGTCCTACGAGCAGTACTTC. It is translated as CASSLLAGRSYEQYF. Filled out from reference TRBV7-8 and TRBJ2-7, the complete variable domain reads GAGVSQSPRYKVAKRGQDVALRCDPISGHVSLFWYQQALGQGPEFLTYFQNEAQLDKSGLPSDRFFAERPEGSVSTLKIQRTQQEDSAVYLCASSLLAGRSYEQYFGPGTRLTVT.

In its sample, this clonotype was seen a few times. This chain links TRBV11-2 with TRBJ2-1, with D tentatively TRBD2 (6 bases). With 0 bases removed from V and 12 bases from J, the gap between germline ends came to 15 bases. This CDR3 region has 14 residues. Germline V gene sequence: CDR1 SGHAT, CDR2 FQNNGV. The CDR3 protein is CASSLENPLGGQFF. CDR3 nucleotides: TGTGCCAGCAGCTTAGAAAACCCCCTGGGGGGGCAGTTCTTC.